The 30 T cell receptor beta chains below were found in one sample sequenced in a study of graft-versus-host responses after intestinal transplantation. Lymphocytes (intraepithelial and lamina propria) were released by processing the graft tissue. Sequencing used immunoSEQ multiplex PCR; TCRdb keeps in-frame clones, though not all of them. The profile shows some 66,000 clones, roughly 90% of them singletons. Sequenced here: ileum tissue, sampled 350 to 400 days after transplant. These receptors came from a human patient who received an intestinal transplant, so some T cells may come from the graft donor.

J is TRBJ1-4 and V is TRBV27, with D perhaps TRBD1 (5 bases). In germline, CDR1 is MNHEY, CDR2 SMNVEV (reference sequence). Trimming removed 2 bases at V and 8 bases at J, with 15 bases between. This CDR3 comprises 15 residues. CDR3 protein: CASSLRLGTREKLFF. Here the CDR3 DNA reads TGTGCCAGCAGTTTACGGTTAGGGACTCGAGAAAAACTGTTTTTT.

With respect to this clone: This same CDR3 is encoded by further DNA sequences in the sample. The chain carries TRBV4-1 and TRBJ2-5; TRBD2 matches 7 bases. CDR3 length equals 22 residues. The V and J ends lost 0 bases and 1 base, in that order; junction bases with no gene match: 23. Germline CDR1 is MGHRA and CDR2 is YSYEKL. CDR3 coding DNA: TGCGCCAGCAGCCAAGAACAGAACCTGGCGGGAGACCAACCTCACTCCCAAGAGACCCAGTACTTC. Translation gives CASSQEQNLAGDQPHSQETQYF.

In this sample, this clone turned up once. The V call is TRBV6-5, the J call TRBJ2-5; 8 bases are shared with TRBD2. Germline CDR1 MNHEY, CDR2 SVGAGI. CDR3 size: 14 residues. The junction had 10 bases not matched to a gene; V was cut back by 8 bases and J by 5 bases. The CDR3 protein is CASWRGTGGETQYF. CDR3 coding DNA: TGTGCCAGCTGGAGGGGAACGGGAGGGGAGACCCAGTACTTC.

V is TRBV11-2 and J is TRBJ2-1, with a weak D call TRBD1 (5 bases). CDR1 and CDR2 (germline): SGHAT, FQNNGV. This CDR3 has 14 amino acids. Deletions cut 2 bases from V and 5 bases from J, with 10 bases between. CDR3 DNA sequence: TGTGCCAGCAGCTTAATTCGACAGAACAATGAGCAGTTCTTC. Protein: CASSLIRQNNEQFF.

The gene calls are TRBV30 and TRBJ2-7; D remains ambiguous. The CDR3 length is 16 residues. V was clipped by 0 bases and J by 0 bases, with 15 bases between them. Germline V gene data show CDR1 as GTSNPN and CDR2 as SVGIG (reference sequence). The DNA for the CDR3 is TGTGCCTGGAGTGTATCCCGGCGGAAGCGCTCCTACGAGCAGTACTTC. It yields the protein CAWSVSRRKRSYEQYF. The full variable domain, with the rest looked up from reference TRBV30 and TRBJ2-7, is SQTIHQWPATLVQPVGSPLSLECTVEGTSNPNLYWYRQAAGRGLQLLFYSVGIGQISSEVPQNLSASRPQDRQFILSSKKLLLSDSGFYLCAWSVSRRKRSYEQYFGPGTRLTVT.

The V and J genes are TRBV25-1 and TRBJ2-7; D ambiguous. CDR1 MGHDK and CDR2 SYGVNS come from the germline V gene. This CDR3 contains 11 residues. Trimming took off 4 bases at V and 3 bases at J, with 4 bases between the two ends. The CDR3 region is CASSGVYEQYF. The DNA of the CDR3 is TGTGCCAGCAGTGGAGTCTACGAGCAGTACTTC.

The rearrangement joins TRBV9 to TRBJ2-5; TRBD1 might be the D (6 bases). The V gene lost 0 bases and the J gene lost 2 bases, with 11 bases spanning the gap. Germline V gives CDR1 SGDLS, CDR2 YYNGEE. This CDR3 has 15 amino acids. CDR3 nucleotides: TGTGCCAGCAGCGTAGGAATGGGGGCACAAGAGACCCAGTACTTC. It translates to CASSVGMGAQETQYF.

The V gene is TRBV28, the J gene TRBJ1-5, with TRBD1 as a possible D gene (6 bases). V lost 6 bases, J lost 1 base, and 13 bases lay in between. This CDR3 has 15 amino acids. Germline V gene lookup returns CDR1 MDHEN and CDR2 SYDVKM. CDR3 protein: CASSEGVRSNQPQHF. The CDR3 DNA sequence: TGTGCCAGCAGCGAGGGGGTCCGGAGCAATCAGCCCCAGCATTTT.

This clone was observed a few times. V gene TRBV13 combines with J gene TRBJ2-2; unclear D gene. Germline V gene lookup returns CDR1 PRHDT and CDR2 FYEKMQ (reference sequence). V was pared by 2 bases and J by 1 base, with 8 bases between. The CDR3 runs to 15 residues. In DNA form, the CDR3 reads TGTGCCAGCAGCTTAATCAGGTGGAACACCGGGGAGCTGTTTTTT. Translated, it gives CASSLIRWNTGELFF.

The V call is TRBV4-2, the J call TRBJ2-5; D may be TRBD2 (5 bases). The CDR3 has 17 amino acids. The germline gives CDR1 LGHNA, CDR2 YNFKEQ. The V end was cut by 4 bases, the J end by 1 base, with 19 bases between. The CDR3 coding sequence is TGTGCCAGCAGCCCCGAAGGACTGCAATCCCTCCAAGAGACCCAGTACTTC. Protein product: CASSPEGLQSLQETQYF.

On this clone: In the same sample, other DNA sequences code for this CDR3. V and J are TRBV29-1 and TRBJ1-2; 8 nucleotides match TRBD1. J lost 2 bases, V lost 6 bases, and 2 bases had no gene match. The V gene's germline CDR1 is SQVTM and CDR2 ANQGSEA. This CDR3 spans 12 amino acids. CDR3 sequence: CSVWTGNYGYTF. CDR3 coding DNA: TGCAGCGTCTGGACAGGGAACTATGGCTACACCTTC.

J is TRBJ2-1 and V is TRBV6-5; tentative D call: TRBD1 (5 bases). The CDR3 covers 13 residues. Germline values: CDR1 MNHEY, CDR2 SVGAGI. The V end lost 2 bases, the J end lost 5 bases, and 7 bases lay between the germline ends. The CDR3 DNA is TGTGCCAGCAGTTACGGACAACACAATGAGCAGTTCTTC. Residues: CASSYGQHNEQFF.

The chain links TRBV6-5 to TRBJ1-1; D possibly corresponds to TRBD1 (6 bases). The CDR3 has 14 residues. V lost 3 bases to trimming and J lost 8 bases, with 16 bases between them. Germline V gives CDR1 MNHEY, CDR2 SVGAGI. The CDR3 protein is CASSYDGGRIEAFF. The CDR3 DNA follows: TGTGCCAGCAGTTATGACGGGGGCCGCATCGAAGCTTTCTTT.

The chain recombines TRBV6-1 with TRBJ2-7; TRBD2 matches at 9 bases. Per the germline V gene, CDR1 is MNHNS and CDR2 is SASEGT. The CDR3 covers 14 residues. With 3 bases clipped from V and 2 bases from J, the junction kept 2 bases outside the gene matches. The CDR3 sequence is CASSEGLAPYEQYF. CDR3 DNA: TGTGCCAGCAGTGAGGGACTAGCCCCCTACGAGCAGTACTTC.

The chain uses TRBV5-1 and TRBJ2-5; D is undetermined. Trimming took 0 bases from V and 5 from J, leaving 11 bases between them. Looked up from germline, CDR1 is SGHRS and CDR2 is YFSETQ. The length of the CDR3 is 14 residues. CDR3 bases: TGCGCCAGCAGCTTGGAAGGGTTGGGTGAGACCCAGTACTTC. Translating gives CASSLEGLGETQYF.

V and J are TRBV2 and TRBJ1-5, with D unclear. CDR1 and CDR2 (germline): SNHLY, FYNNEI. This CDR3 contains 13 residues. V shed 6 bases and J shed 4 bases, with 10 bases lying between them. This chain's CDR3 is CASSSDGNQPQHF. The CDR3 region has the DNA TGTGCCAGCAGCTCGGACGGGAATCAGCCCCAGCATTTT.

V is TRBV5-1 and J is TRBJ2-2, with TRBD2 identical over 10 bases. CDR1 SGHRS and CDR2 YFSETQ come from the germline V gene. The CDR3 contains 14 residues. Trimming cost V 4 bases and J 3 bases; bases outside gene matches: 0. The CDR3, as DNA: TGCGCCAGCAGCAGCGGGAGGGACACCGGGGAGCTGTTTTTT. Its translation: CASSSGRDTGELFF. Drawing the rest from reference TRBV5-1 and TRBJ2-2, the complete variable domain is KAGVTQTPRYLIKTRGQQVTLSCSPISGHRSVSWYQQTPGQGLQFLFEYFSETQRNKGNFPGRFSGRQFSNSRSEMNVSTLELGDSALYLCASSSGRDTGELFFGEGSRLTVL.

The chain carries TRBV9 and TRBJ1-4; possible D gene TRBD1, 6 bases. CDR3 length: 14 residues. Germline V gives CDR1 SGDLS, CDR2 YYNGEE. The V end was cut by 0 bases, the J end by 8 bases, with 11 bases between. This CDR3 reads CASSVDLGGEKLFF. CDR3 coding DNA: TGTGCCAGCAGCGTAGACTTAGGGGGAGAAAAACTGTTTTTT.

This clone was counted a single time. The gene calls are TRBV5-1 and TRBJ1-1; 12 bases match TRBD1. CDR3 length: 15 residues. V shed 4 bases, J shed 2 bases, and the junction held 3 bases outside the gene matches. Germline CDR1 reads SGHRS; CDR2 reads YFSETQ. The CDR3 DNA sequence: TGCGCCAGCAGCCAGGGACAGGGGGCCAACACTGAAGCTTTCTTT. Its protein product is CASSQGQGANTEAFF. Full variable domain (missing parts from reference TRBV5-1 and TRBJ1-1): KAGVTQTPRYLIKTRGQQVTLSCSPISGHRSVSWYQQTPGQGLQFLFEYFSETQRNKGNFPGRFSGRQFSNSRSEMNVSTLELGDSALYLCASSQGQGANTEAFFGQGTRLTVV.

V usage is TRBV9 and J usage is TRBJ2-4; 10 nucleotides match TRBD1. The CDR3 covers 15 residues. CDR1 and CDR2 from the germline V gene are SGDLS and YYNGEE. V gave up 4 bases and J gave up 7 bases; unmatched junction bases: 8. CDR3 sequence reads: CASSLTDRGSNIQYF. Written as DNA, the CDR3 is TGTGCCAGCAGCCTAACGGACAGGGGGAGCAACATTCAGTACTTC. Full variable domain (rest looked up from reference TRBV9 and TRBJ2-4): DSGVTQTPKHLITATGQRVTLRCSPRSGDLSVYWYQQSLDQGLQFLIQYYNGEERAKGNILERFSAQQFPDLHSELNLSSLELGDSALYFCASSLTDRGSNIQYFGAGTRLSVL.

This sequence joins TRBV2 and TRBJ2-6, with 8 bases lining up with TRBD1. Germline V gives CDR1 SNHLY, CDR2 FYNNEI. V shed 6 bases, J shed 4 bases, and the junction held 11 bases outside the gene matches. The CDR3 covers 17 residues. CDR3 sequence reads: CASRLAGGTRGANVLTF. The CDR3 DNA sequence: TGTGCCAGCAGGCTGGCAGGGGGCACTAGGGGGGCCAACGTCCTGACTTTC.

The V and J genes are TRBV6-5 and TRBJ1-1; D possibly corresponds to TRBD1 (6 bases). V lost 5 bases and J 5 bases, leaving 9 bases between the germline ends. The CDR3 has 12 amino acids. CDR1 is MNHEY and CDR2 is SVGAGI in the germline V gene. The CDR3 DNA reads as TGTGCCAGCAGTACAGGGATGACTGAAGCTTTCTTT. Its translation: CASSTGMTEAFF.

This clone appeared once. The chain couples TRBV4-2 to TRBJ1-1; D unresolved. The CDR3 runs to 14 residues. V lost 0 bases and J 4 bases, leaving 9 bases between the germline ends. Germline assignment: CDR1 LGHNA and CDR2 YNFKEQ. For the CDR3, the DNA is TGTGCCAGCAGCCAAGATCAGAGGAGCACTGAAGCTTTCTTT. It codes for CASSQDQRSTEAFF.

J is TRBJ2-5 and V is TRBV4-1, with TRBD1 matching 9 bases. This CDR3 has 16 residues. Looked up from germline, CDR1 is MGHRA and CDR2 is YSYEKL. V lost 5 bases to trimming and J lost 2 bases; unmatched junction nucleotides: 9. CDR3 in DNA: TGCGCCAGCAGCTCTACTCCGGGACAGGGACAAGAGACCCAGTACTTC. It yields the protein CASSSTPGQGQETQYF.

The chain is built from TRBV6-4 and TRBJ2-1; possibly TRBD2 for D (5 bases). The V gene's germline CDR1 is MRHNA and CDR2 SNTAGT. The CDR3 spans 14 residues. V was shortened by 2 bases and J by 9 bases, with 14 bases between the two germline ends. CDR3 DNA: TGTGCCAGCAGTGACGTCTCAGGTGAGGGTGAGCAGTTCTTC. This encodes CASSDVSGEGEQFF.

A remark on this clone: The sample contains more than one DNA sequence encoding this CDR3. The chain uses TRBV7-3 and TRBJ2-5; 7 bases match TRBD2. CDR3 length: 13 residues. Germline trimming cut 2 bases from V and 5 bases from J; bases unmatched to any gene: 2. Germline loops: CDR1 SGHTA, CDR2 FQGTGA. CDR3 nucleotides: TGTGCCAGCAGCTTATGGGGAGGGGAGACCCAGTACTTC. Amino acids: CASSLWGGETQYF.

This clone has more than one count but fewer than ten. The gene calls are TRBV27 and TRBJ1-2, with 7 bases lining up with TRBD1. Germline values: CDR1 MNHEY, CDR2 SMNVEV (reference sequence). The CDR3 length is 15 residues. The ends lost 2 bases at V and 4 bases at J; junction bases unmatched: 7. CDR3 amino acids: CASSLLGQDFYGYTF. The CDR3 bases are TGTGCCAGCAGTTTACTCGGACAGGACTTCTATGGCTACACCTTC.

V and J are TRBV29-1 and TRBJ2-7, with 10 nucleotides matching TRBD1. Germline V gives CDR1 SQVTM, CDR2 ANQGSEA. The CDR3 is 14 residues long. The J segment lost 3 bases and the V segment lost 1 base, leaving 3 bases of the junction unmatched. The DNA for the CDR3 is TGCAGCGTTGAAGGTCGGGACAGGGGCTACGAGCAGTACTTC. Amino acid sequence: CSVEGRDRGYEQYF.

DNA for the CDR3: TGTGCCAGCAGCCCCGAGGGTACAGGTGAAAAACTGTTTTTT. It codes for CASSPEGTGEKLFF. The J gene is TRBJ1-4, the V gene TRBV11-2; possibly TRBD1 for D (5 bases). CDR1 is SGHAT and CDR2 is FQNNGV in the germline V gene. The CDR3 length is 14 residues. The ends were cut back, 5 bases at V and 7 bases at J, with 14 bases in the middle. The variable domain in full, with the rest retrieved from reference TRBV11-2 and TRBJ1-4, is EAGVAQSPRYKIIEKRQSVAFWCNPISGHATLYWYQQILGQGPKLLIQFQNNGVVDDSQLPKDRFSAERLKGVDSTLKIQPAKLEDSAVYLCASSPEGTGEKLFFGSGTQLSVL.

CDR3 bases: TGTGCCAGCAGTGAATACCTAGCCCTCAACCATGGCTACACCTTC. Protein sequence: CASSEYLALNHGYTF. This sequence joins TRBV2 and TRBJ1-2; D remains ambiguous. The CDR3 loop spans 15 amino acids. Per the germline V gene, CDR1 is SNHLY and CDR2 is FYNNEI. The V end lost 2 bases, the J end lost 6 bases, and 16 bases lay between the germline ends. Full variable domain (outside the CDR3, taken from reference TRBV2 and TRBJ1-2): EPEVTQTPSHQVTQMGQEVILRCVPISNHLYFYWYRQILGQKVEFLVSFYNNEISEKSEIFDDQFSVERPDGSNFTLKIRSTKLEDSAMYFCASSEYLALNHGYTFGSGTRLTVV.